The entry that follows covers one T cell receptor beta chain sequence. Its antigen is unidentified. These data belong to a study of neoadjuvant anti-PD-1 for oral cavity cancer. Whole-study context: Before surgery, most patients got three to four biweekly 3 mg/kg nivolumab doses.

As for time point: after neoadjuvant nivolumab, at surgical resection. Profiled with immunoSEQ multiplex PCR; TCRdb holds only in-frame clones, not every one. Among around 13,000 clones listed, around 71% were seen once. Per the germline V gene, CDR1 is SGDLS and CDR2 is YYNGEE. V dropped 0 bases and J dropped 2 bases, with 11 bases sitting between them. The CDR3 length is 15 residues. Regarding the study as a whole: Pretreatment Treg/Th17 ratio correlated inversely with post-treatment tumor clonality.

Specimen: PBMCs, collected after nivolumab (anti-PD-1) treatment. The gene calls are TRBV9 and TRBJ2-5, with D unresolved. This TCR was recovered from a person aged 40 to 85 with oral cavity squamous cell carcinoma. The CDR3 region is CASSVGGALQETQYF. The CDR3 region has the DNA TGTGCCAGCAGCGTAGGGGGTGCCCTTCAAGAGACCCAGTACTTC. Based on the CDR3 plus reference TRBV9 and TRBJ2-5, the full variable domain is DSGVTQTPKHLITATGQRVTLRCSPRSGDLSVYWYQQSLDQGLQFLIQYYNGEERAKGNILERFSAQQFPDLHSELNLSSLELGDSALYFCASSVGGALQETQYFGPGTRLLVL.